Presented here are 22 T cell receptor beta chains from one specimen sequenced in a study of control samples from healthy donors and cancer patients. TCRdb's copy holds only in-frame clones and misses some; the assay was immunoSEQ multiplex PCR. This table holds 150,000 to 200,000 clones, roughly 94% found once. Sequences were obtained from PBMCs. The receptors shown here come from a man in his 60s with colorectal cancer.

The chain employs TRBV30 and TRBJ2-7, with a possible D match to TRBD1 (6 bases). The CDR3 length is 15 residues. Germline V gene lookup returns CDR1 GTSNPN and CDR2 SVGIG (reference sequence). The V and J ends lost 5 bases and 0 bases respectively, with 17 bases between them. The CDR3 nucleotides read TGTGCCTGGGGGAATAACAGGGTAAGCTCCTACGAGCAGTACTTC. It yields the protein CAWGNNRVSSYEQYF.

This sequence joins TRBV24-1 and TRBJ2-6; D possibly corresponds to TRBD1 (6 bases). Germline CDR1 and CDR2: KGHDR and SFDVKD. This CDR3 spans 15 amino acids. Trimming shortened V by 1 base and J by 4 bases, and 7 bases separated the two germline ends. The CDR3 DNA is TGTGCCACCAGTGATTTAAGGGGGGGGGCCAACGTCCTGACTTTC. This sequence encodes CATSDLRGGANVLTF.

This chain uses TRBV10-3 with TRBJ2-7, with D tentatively TRBD2 (7 bases). Germline V gene data show CDR1 as ENHRY and CDR2 as SYGVKD. The CDR3 extends over 13 amino acids. Trimming cost V 8 bases and J 2 bases, with 13 bases left between them. The CDR3 DNA reads TGTGCCATCGGGGGGGGCAGTACCTACGAGCAGTACTTC. The encoded protein is CAIGGGSTYEQYF.

The chain has TRBV14 and TRBJ2-3, with 7 positions matching TRBD1. V shed 0 bases and J 2 bases; nucleotides not matched to a gene: 5. CDR1 is SGHDN and CDR2 is FVKESK in the germline V gene. This CDR3 region has 16 residues. CDR3: CASSQESGQFTDTQYF. CDR3 nucleotides: TGTGCCAGCAGCCAAGAGTCGGGACAGTTCACAGATACGCAGTATTTT.

The chain is built from TRBV4-1 and TRBJ1-1; D unresolved. The CDR3 length is 16 residues. Germline V lookup: CDR1 MGHRA, CDR2 YSYEKL. Trimming left V 0 bases short and J 0 bases short, with 11 bases between. The CDR3: CASSQEGYQVNTEAFF. CDR3 nucleotide sequence: TGCGCCAGCAGCCAAGAGGGGTACCAGGTGAACACTGAAGCTTTCTTT.

The chain's CDR3 is CASSLRQGTETQYF. The CDR3 nucleotides are TGTGCCAGCAGCCTCCGCCAGGGGACAGAGACCCAGTACTTC. The V call is TRBV3-1 (or the pseudogene TRBV3-2), the J call TRBJ2-5; TRBD1 is a possible D gene (6 bases). This CDR3 is 14 amino acids long. V gave up 4 bases and J gave up 4 bases, with 13 bases separating them. CDR1 and CDR2 (germline): LGHDT, YNNKEL (reference sequence).

The chain joins TRBV7-8 to TRBJ1-1; tentatively, D is TRBD1 (6 bases). This CDR3 is 12 amino acids long. The germline V and J ends were trimmed by 5 bases and 7 bases, with 11 bases remaining between them. Germline CDR1 reads SGHVS; CDR2 reads FQNEAQ. The CDR3 DNA follows: TGTGCCAGCAGCGTGCTACAGGGTGAAGCTTTCTTT. It yields the protein CASSVLQGEAFF.

The chain recombines TRBV12-3 or TRBV12-4 with TRBJ2-7, with D possibly matching TRBD1 (5 bases). The CDR3 has 13 amino acids. V shed 6 bases and J shed 7 bases, with 16 bases lying between them. CDR3 sequence (DNA): TGTGCCAGCAGCCTTAGGGGTCCCGCAGAGCAGTACTTC. This sequence encodes CASSLRGPAEQYF.

The V call is TRBV7-9, the J call TRBJ2-2; 9 bases match TRBD1. The CDR3 runs to 17 residues. CDR1 and CDR2 from the germline V gene are SEHNR and FQNEAQ (reference sequence). Unmatched junction bases numbered 11, after V lost 3 bases and J lost 6 bases. This CDR3 is CASSFGPGQGVPGELFF. The CDR3 region has the DNA TGTGCCAGCAGCTTTGGACCGGGACAGGGAGTCCCCGGGGAGCTGTTTTTT.

This rearrangement joins TRBV6-5 to TRBJ2-3; TRBD2 is a possible D gene (7 bases). The CDR3 has 14 residues. CDR1 is MNHEY, CDR2 SVGAGI, per germline. Trimming pared 7 bases from V and 5 bases from J, leaving 16 bases between. This CDR3 is CASKLGGPGDTQYF. DNA for the CDR3: TGTGCCAGCAAATTGGGGGGGCCCGGAGATACGCAGTATTTT.

The V and J genes are TRBV7-7 and TRBJ2-2; D may match TRBD1 or TRBD2 (7 bases each). Germline CDR1 reads SSHAT; CDR2 reads FNYEAQ (reference sequence). V was shortened by 5 bases and J by 7 bases, with 20 bases between the two germline ends. The CDR3 loop spans 16 amino acids. The CDR3 DNA follows: TGTGCCAGCAGCCCTTTAGGGGGCGGGGGTATCGGGGAGCTGTTTTTT. It codes for CASSPLGGGGIGELFF.

The gene calls are TRBV19 and TRBJ1-5; 7 bases are shared with TRBD1. V shed 3 bases and J 0 bases; nucleotides not matched to a gene: 5. The CDR3 loop spans 16 amino acids. The germline V gene has CDR1 LNHDA and CDR2 SQIVND (reference sequence). As DNA, the CDR3 is TGTGCCAGTAGTATCCTACAGGGGTATAGCAATCAGCCCCAGCATTTT. It codes for CASSILQGYSNQPQHF.

The rearrangement uses TRBV5-1 and TRBJ1-2; TRBD1 matches 9 bases. Germline-derived CDR1 and CDR2 are SGHRS and YFSETQ. V was pared by 4 bases and J by 4 bases, with 8 bases of the junction left unmatched. The CDR3 consists of 15 residues. The CDR3 DNA is TGCGCCAGCAGCCGAGTACAGGGGGCGGGCTATGGCTACACCTTC. It specifies CASSRVQGAGYGYTF. Combining the CDR3 with reference TRBV5-1 and TRBJ1-2 gives the whole variable domain KAGVTQTPRYLIKTRGQQVTLSCSPISGHRSVSWYQQTPGQGLQFLFEYFSETQRNKGNFPGRFSGRQFSNSRSEMNVSTLELGDSALYLCASSRVQGAGYGYTFGSGTRLTVV.

The rearrangement joins TRBV19 to TRBJ2-2, with TRBD1 matching 8 bases. This CDR3 is 15 amino acids long. The V and J ends lost 5 bases and 1 base, in that order; junction bases with no gene match: 3. Germline CDR1 is LNHDA and CDR2 is SQIVND (reference sequence). CDR3 protein: CASSYRGLNTGELFF. DNA for the CDR3: TGTGCCAGTAGTTACAGGGGGTTGAACACCGGGGAGCTGTTTTTT.

The chain is built from TRBV19 and TRBJ2-6; the match to TRBD2 covers 8 bases. From germline, CDR1 is LNHDA and CDR2 SQIVND (reference sequence). The CDR3 is 17 amino acids. V lost 4 bases and J lost 0; bases outside the gene matches: 5. CDR3: CASSNSGAFSGANVLTF. CDR3 DNA: TGTGCCAGTAGTAATAGCGGGGCGTTCTCTGGGGCCAACGTCCTGACTTTC.

The CDR3 protein is CASSLPFRQGRENEQYF. CDR3 sequence (DNA): TGTGCCAGCAGCTTACCTTTTCGGCAGGGGAGGGAGAACGAGCAGTACTTC. The chain uses TRBV7-9 and TRBJ2-7; weak D call: TRBD2 (7 bases). Trimming removed 2 bases from V and 5 bases from J, with 22 bases in between. Germline loops: CDR1 SEHNR, CDR2 FQNEAQ (reference sequence). The CDR3 contains 17 residues.

The V gene is TRBV4-1, the J gene TRBJ2-7, with TRBD2 matching over 12 bases. V lost 4 bases, J lost 1 base, and 5 bases stayed unmatched. Germline-derived CDR1 and CDR2 are MGHRA and YSYEKL. The CDR3 is 16 residues long. CDR3: CASSPTSGGTSYEQYF. CDR3 sequence (DNA): TGCGCCAGCAGCCCCACTAGCGGGGGGACGTCCTACGAGCAGTACTTC.

The V call is TRBV19, the J call TRBJ1-1; 7 nucleotides match TRBD1. The CDR3 consists of 14 residues. Germline values: CDR1 LNHDA, CDR2 SQIVND (reference sequence). The ends lost 3 bases at V and 6 bases at J; junction bases unmatched: 7. The CDR3 DNA sequence: TGTGCCAGTAGTATTATGACAGGGTCGGCTGAAGCTTTCTTT. Translated, it gives CASSIMTGSAEAFF.

The chain couples TRBV12-3 or TRBV12-4 to TRBJ1-4; a weak D match, TRBD1 (5 bases). Trimming cost V 2 bases and J 11 bases, with 12 bases left between them. The CDR3 runs 13 residues. CDR3 in amino acids: CASSLSQGGKLFF. The CDR3 nucleotides read TGTGCCAGCAGTTTAAGCCAGGGAGGGAAACTGTTTTTT.

The J gene is TRBJ2-7, the V gene TRBV11-2; tentatively, D is TRBD1 or TRBD2 (6 bases each). Germline-derived CDR1 and CDR2 are SGHAT and FQNNGV. V gave up 3 bases and J gave up 2 bases, with 14 bases separating them. The CDR3 length is 15 residues. The CDR3 protein is CASSLPGRGPYEQYF. The CDR3 DNA reads TGTGCCAGCAGCTTGCCGGGACGGGGGCCCTACGAGCAGTACTTC.

This chain connects TRBV19 to TRBJ2-7, with a possible D match to TRBD1 (6 bases). This CDR3 is 16 amino acids long. Germline assignment: CDR1 LNHDA and CDR2 SQIVND (reference sequence). With 1 base removed from V and 5 bases from J, the gap between germline ends came to 18 bases. CDR3 region: CASSIVPGANPHEQYF. The CDR3 DNA sequence: TGTGCCAGTAGTATAGTTCCAGGGGCGAACCCCCACGAGCAGTACTTC.

This chain connects TRBV24-1 to TRBJ2-5; 10 bases line up with TRBD1. This CDR3 is 16 amino acids long. The germline CDR1 and CDR2 sequences are KGHDR and SFDVKD. V lost 4 bases, J lost 5 bases, and 9 bases stayed unmatched. CDR3: CATSEPPGQGSETQYF. In DNA, the CDR3 is TGTGCCACCAGTGAACCTCCGGGACAGGGGTCGGAGACCCAGTACTTC.